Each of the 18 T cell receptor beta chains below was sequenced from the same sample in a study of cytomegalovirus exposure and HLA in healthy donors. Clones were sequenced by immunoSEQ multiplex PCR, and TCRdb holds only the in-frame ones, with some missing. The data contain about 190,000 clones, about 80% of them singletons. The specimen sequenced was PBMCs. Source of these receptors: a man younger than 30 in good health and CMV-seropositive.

CDR3 protein: CASSYGLSVGGDEQFF. For the CDR3, the DNA is TGTGCCAGCAGTTACGGGCTTAGCGTTGGGGGGGATGAGCAGTTCTTC. The chain has TRBV6-5 and TRBJ2-1, with 7 bases aligning to TRBD2. The CDR3 is made up of 16 amino acids. The V gene end was trimmed by 2 bases and the J gene end by 8 bases; junction bases not matched to a gene: 12. The V gene's germline CDR1 is MNHEY and CDR2 SVGAGI.

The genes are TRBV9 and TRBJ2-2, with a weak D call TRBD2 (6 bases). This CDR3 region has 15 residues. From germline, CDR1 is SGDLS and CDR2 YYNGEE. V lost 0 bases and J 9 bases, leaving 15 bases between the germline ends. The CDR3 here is CASSVAGGVLRELFF. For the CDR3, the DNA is TGTGCCAGCAGCGTAGCTGGAGGGGTCCTGAGGGAGCTGTTTTTT.

CDR3 sequence (DNA): TGTGCCAGCAGCCAAGGACAGACGACTGAAGCTTTCTTT. This sequence encodes CASSQGQTTEAFF. The chain combines TRBV6-5 with TRBJ1-1; D might be TRBD1 (6 bases). This CDR3 has 13 amino acids. Germline V CDR1 and CDR2: MNHEY, SVGAGI. The ends were cut back, 6 bases at V and 5 bases at J, with 13 bases in the middle.

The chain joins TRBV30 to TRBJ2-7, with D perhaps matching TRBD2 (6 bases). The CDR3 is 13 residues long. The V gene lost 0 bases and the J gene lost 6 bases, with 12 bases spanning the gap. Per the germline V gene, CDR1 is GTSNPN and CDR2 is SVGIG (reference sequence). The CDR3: CAWSVSLATEQYF. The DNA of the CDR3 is TGTGCCTGGAGTGTCTCCCTAGCGACCGAGCAGTACTTC.

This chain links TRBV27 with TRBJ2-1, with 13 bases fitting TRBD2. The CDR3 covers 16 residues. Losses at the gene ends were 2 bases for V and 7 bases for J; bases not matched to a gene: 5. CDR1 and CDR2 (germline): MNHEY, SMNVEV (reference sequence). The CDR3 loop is CASSLRLAGGSNEQFF. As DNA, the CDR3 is TGTGCCAGCAGTTTAAGACTAGCGGGAGGCTCAAATGAGCAGTTCTTC.

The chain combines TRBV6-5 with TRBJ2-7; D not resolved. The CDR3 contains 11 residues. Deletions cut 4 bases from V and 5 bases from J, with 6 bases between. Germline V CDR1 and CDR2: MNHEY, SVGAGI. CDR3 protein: CASSLENEQYF. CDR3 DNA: TGTGCCAGCAGTTTAGAGAACGAGCAGTACTTC.

In DNA form, the CDR3 reads TGTGCCAGCAGCGAGGGGTGGGACAGTACCTCCGACTATGGCTACACCTTC. Protein: CASSEGWDSTSDYGYTF. J is TRBJ1-2 and V is TRBV9, with 7 bases that match TRBD1. Germline CDR1 is SGDLS and CDR2 is YYNGEE. The ends lost 3 bases at V and 3 bases at J; junction bases unmatched: 14. CDR3 length equals 17 residues.

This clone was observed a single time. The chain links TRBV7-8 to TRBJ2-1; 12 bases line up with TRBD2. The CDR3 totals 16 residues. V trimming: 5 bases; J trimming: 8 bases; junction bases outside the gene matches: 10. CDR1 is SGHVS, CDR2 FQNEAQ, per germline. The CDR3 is CASSPSSSGRDDEQFF. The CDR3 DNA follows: TGTGCCAGCAGCCCGTCGTCTAGCGGGAGGGATGATGAGCAGTTCTTC.

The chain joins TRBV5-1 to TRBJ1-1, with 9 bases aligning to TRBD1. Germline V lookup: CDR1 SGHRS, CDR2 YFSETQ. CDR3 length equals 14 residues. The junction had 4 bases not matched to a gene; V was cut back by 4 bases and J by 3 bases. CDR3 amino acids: CASSPDRGYTEAFF. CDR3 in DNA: TGCGCCAGCAGCCCGGACAGGGGTTACACTGAAGCTTTCTTT.

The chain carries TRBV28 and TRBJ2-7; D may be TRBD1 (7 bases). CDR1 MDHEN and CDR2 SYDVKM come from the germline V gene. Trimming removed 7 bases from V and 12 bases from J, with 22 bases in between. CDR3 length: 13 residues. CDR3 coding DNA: TGTGCCAGCACCCGGAGGGGGCCAACCGGGCGGTACTTC. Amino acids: CASTRRGPTGRYF. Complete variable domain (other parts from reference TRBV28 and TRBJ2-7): DVKVTQSSRYLVKRTGEKVFLECVQDMDHENMFWYRQDPGLGLRLIYFSYDVKMKEKGDIPEGYSVSREKKERFSLILESASTNQTSMYLCASTRRGPTGRYFGPGTRLTVT.

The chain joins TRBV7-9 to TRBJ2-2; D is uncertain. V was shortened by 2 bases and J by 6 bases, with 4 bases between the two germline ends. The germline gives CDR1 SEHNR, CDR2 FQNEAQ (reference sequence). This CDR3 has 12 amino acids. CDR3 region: CASSLQSGELFF. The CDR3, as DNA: TGTGCCAGCAGCTTACAGTCCGGGGAGCTGTTTTTT.

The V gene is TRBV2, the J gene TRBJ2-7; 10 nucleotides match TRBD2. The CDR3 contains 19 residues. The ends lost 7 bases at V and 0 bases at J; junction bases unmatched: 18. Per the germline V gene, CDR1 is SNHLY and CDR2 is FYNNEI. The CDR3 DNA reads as TGTGCCAGCATGGTGGGAAGGTGGATGACTAGCGGGCCCTCCTACGAGCAGTACTTC. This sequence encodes CASMVGRWMTSGPSYEQYF.

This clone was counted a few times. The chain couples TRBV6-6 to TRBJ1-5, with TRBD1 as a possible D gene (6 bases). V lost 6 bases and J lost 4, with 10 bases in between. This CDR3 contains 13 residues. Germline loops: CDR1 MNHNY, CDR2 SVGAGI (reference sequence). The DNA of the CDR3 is TGTGCCAGCAGCCCTGACAGGAATCAGCCCCAGCATTTT. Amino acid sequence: CASSPDRNQPQHF.

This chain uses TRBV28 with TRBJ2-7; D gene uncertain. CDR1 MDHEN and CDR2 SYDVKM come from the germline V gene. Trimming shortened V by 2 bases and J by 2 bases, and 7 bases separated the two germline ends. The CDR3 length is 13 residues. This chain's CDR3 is CASSLRYTYEQYF. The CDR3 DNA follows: TGTGCCAGCAGTTTACGCTATACCTACGAGCAGTACTTC.

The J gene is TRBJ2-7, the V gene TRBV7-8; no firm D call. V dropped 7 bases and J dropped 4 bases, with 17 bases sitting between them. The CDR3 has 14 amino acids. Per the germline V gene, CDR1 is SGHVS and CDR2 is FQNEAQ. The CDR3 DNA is TGTGCCAGCAAAAGGCGTGGGCAGCTTTACGAGCAGTACTTC. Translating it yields CASKRRGQLYEQYF.

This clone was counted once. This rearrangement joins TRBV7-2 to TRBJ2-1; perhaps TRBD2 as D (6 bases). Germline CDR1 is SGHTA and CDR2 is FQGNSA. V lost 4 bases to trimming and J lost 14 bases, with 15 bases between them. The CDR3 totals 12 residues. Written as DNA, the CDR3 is TGTGCCAGCAGCTACGGGACTGGAAAAGAGTTCTTC. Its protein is CASSYGTGKEFF. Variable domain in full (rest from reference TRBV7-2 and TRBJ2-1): GAGVSQSPSNKVTEKGKDVELRCDPISGHTALYWYRQSLGQGLEFLIYFQGNSAPDKSGLPSDRFSAERTGGSVSTLTIQRTQQEDSAVYLCASSYGTGKEFFGPGTRLTVL.

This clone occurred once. The CDR3 DNA is TGTGCCTGGAGTGGACAGTTTGGAGTGGATGAGCAGTTCTTC. Translated: CAWSGQFGVDEQFF. The chain couples TRBV30 to TRBJ2-1; D is perhaps TRBD1 (5 bases). Germline V gives CDR1 GTSNPN, CDR2 SVGIG (reference sequence). The CDR3 spans 14 residues. V was trimmed by 1 base and J by 8 bases, leaving 15 bases between them.

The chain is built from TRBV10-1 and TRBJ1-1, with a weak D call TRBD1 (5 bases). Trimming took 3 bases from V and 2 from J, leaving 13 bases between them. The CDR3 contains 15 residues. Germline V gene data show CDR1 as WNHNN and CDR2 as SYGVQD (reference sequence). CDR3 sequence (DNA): TGCGCCAGCAGTGACAGGGTGAAGGGCAACACTGAAGCTTTCTTT. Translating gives CASSDRVKGNTEAFF.